These 21 T cell receptor beta chains were all obtained from the same sample, sequenced in a study of glioma-infiltrating T cells. Amplification of TCR alpha and beta CDR3 regions from RNA used iRepertoire nested multiplex PCR. MiXCR, applied by TCRdb to the multiplex PCR reads, yields one record per CDR3 protein. The sample records around 390,000 distinct CDR3 sequences, approximately 42% being singletons. Input material: glioma tissue, nonneoplastic brain tissue, or PBMCs (not recorded which). The receptors originated from a human donor with low-grade glioma or glioblastoma, undergoing nonglioma brain surgery, or in good health (not recorded which).

This rearrangement joins TRBV12-3 or TRBV12-4 to TRBJ1-5; D not resolved. V gave up 6 bases and J gave up 0 bases, with 9 bases separating them. The CDR3 consists of 14 residues. The CDR3 is CASSGRHSNQPQHF. The DNA of the CDR3 is TGTGCCAGCAGCGGACGTCATAGCAATCAGCCCCAGCATTTT.

The chain combines TRBV27 with TRBJ2-7; 9 nucleotides match TRBD2. This CDR3 is 15 amino acids long. The germline V gene has CDR1 MNHEY and CDR2 SMNVEV (reference sequence). The ends lost 5 bases at V and 7 bases at J; junction bases unmatched: 12. As DNA, the CDR3 is TGTGCCAGCAGTCCCGGGGTAGCGGGAGCTGGAGAGCAGTACTTC. Residues: CASSPGVAGAGEQYF.

This clonotype was counted a single time. The CDR3 does not end in the conserved phenylalanine or tryptophan, so this is likely a read error. The rearrangement uses TRBV6-2 or TRBV6-3 and TRBJ2-7; TRBD1 is a possible D gene (6 bases). The V gene lost 5 bases and the J gene lost 4 bases, with 21 bases spanning the gap. The V gene's germline CDR1 is MNHEY and CDR2 SVGEGT. This CDR3 spans 16 amino acids. The CDR3 DNA is TGTGCCAGCAGTGCAATAGGGGGTTATGGGGATTACGAGCAGTACTCC. This codes for CASSAIGGYGDYEQYS.

This clonotype was seen repeatedly, ten times or more. The V and J genes are TRBV20-1 and TRBJ2-3; no clear D. Trimming took 5 bases from V and 0 from J, leaving 15 bases between them. CDR1 is DFQATT, CDR2 SNEGSKA, per germline (reference sequence). The CDR3 loop spans 15 amino acids. The CDR3 DNA reads as TGCAGTGCTGCCCCCCACGGAACTAGCACAGATACGCAGTATTTT. Protein sequence: CSAAPHGTSTDTQYF.

The table lists this clonotype with many counts. V is TRBV20-1 and J is TRBJ2-1; the match to TRBD2 covers 11 bases. V lost 3 bases and J lost 6; bases outside the gene matches: 4. This CDR3 is built from 14 residues. CDR1 DFQATT and CDR2 SNEGSKA come from the germline V gene (reference sequence). The CDR3 here is CSASGLAGPNEQFF. In DNA form, the CDR3 reads TGCAGTGCTAGCGGACTAGCGGGTCCCAATGAGCAGTTCTTC.

This clonotype was detected a few times. The chain employs TRBV6-2 or TRBV6-3 and TRBJ2-4; possible D gene TRBD2, 5 bases. The V and J ends lost 7 bases and 8 bases respectively, with 9 bases between them. CDR3 length equals 11 residues. CDR1 MNHEY and CDR2 SVGEGT come from the germline V gene. The CDR3 here is CASNWGDIQYF. The CDR3 nucleotides are TGTGCCAGCAACTGGGGAGACATTCAGTACTTC.

In DNA form, the CDR3 reads TGCGCCAGCAGCCAAGGCCAGGCGCGAGCGGTTTACAATGAGCAGTTCTTC. Amino acids: CASSQGQARAVYNEQFF. The chain carries TRBV4-1 and TRBJ2-1, with D possibly TRBD2 on 5 matching bases. CDR3 size: 17 residues. CDR1 MGHRA and CDR2 YSYEKL come from the germline V gene. The germline V and J ends were trimmed by 1 base and 4 bases, with 17 bases remaining between them.

The rearrangement links TRBV19 to TRBJ1-5; possible D gene TRBD1, 5 bases. The V end was cut by 6 bases, the J end by 4 bases, with 10 bases between. The CDR3 has 13 residues. Germline V gene data show CDR1 as LNHDA and CDR2 as SQIVND (reference sequence). CDR3 coding DNA: TGTGCCAGTAGGTTACAGGTTAATCAGCCCCAGCATTTT. Translating it yields CASRLQVNQPQHF.

This clonotype has a count of ten or more. The gene calls are TRBV6-2 or TRBV6-3 and TRBJ2-1; 13 nucleotides line up with TRBD2. Germline V gene lookup returns CDR1 MNHEY and CDR2 SVGEGT. The CDR3 consists of 15 residues. J gave up 8 bases and V 6 bases, and 7 bases lay outside the gene matches. CDR3 coding DNA: TGTGCCAGCAGCGCCGGGACTAGCGGGAACGATGAGCAGTTCTTC. Translated, it gives CASSAGTSGNDEQFF.

This chain links TRBV5-4 with TRBJ2-3; D perhaps matches TRBD1 (5 bases). The V and J ends lost 2 bases and 0 bases respectively, with 16 bases between them. The germline gives CDR1 SGHNT, CDR2 YYREEE (reference sequence). The CDR3 length is 17 residues. The CDR3 DNA follows: TGTGCCAGCAGCTTCAGAAGGCAGGGCCTAAGCACAGATACGCAGTATTTT. Amino acids: CASSFRRQGLSTDTQYF. Full variable domain (remainder filled in from reference TRBV5-4 and TRBJ2-3): ETGVTQSPTHLIKTRGQQVTLRCSSQSGHNTVSWYQQALGQGPQFIFQYYREEENGRGNFPPRFSGLQFPNYSSELNVNALELDDSALYLCASSFRRQGLSTDTQYFGPGTRLTVL.

The table lists this clonotype with many counts. CDR3 region: CASSLEVFSSYEQYF. The CDR3 nucleotides are TGTGCCAGCAGCTTAGAGGTTTTTAGCTCCTACGAGCAGTACTTC. The chain employs TRBV7-2 and TRBJ2-7; D unclear. This CDR3 comprises 15 residues. V dropped 1 base and J dropped 0 bases, with 10 bases sitting between them. The V gene's germline CDR1 is SGHTA and CDR2 FQGNSA.

This clonotype was recorded many times. The chain recombines TRBV20-1 with TRBJ1-1; D might be TRBD1 (5 bases). V dropped 6 bases and J dropped 5 bases, with 16 bases sitting between them. Germline V gives CDR1 DFQATT, CDR2 SNEGSKA (reference sequence). This CDR3 is 13 amino acids long. DNA for the CDR3: TGCAGTGCAGGCGCCTGGGACGGGACTGAAGCTTTCTTT. This translates into CSAGAWDGTEAFF.

In regard to this clonotype: This clone may be a read error of a much larger clone one base away. The chain combines TRBV6-2 or TRBV6-3 with TRBJ2-5; 10 positions match TRBD2. Germline CDR1 and CDR2: MNHEY and SVGEGT. The CDR3 length is 13 residues. Here the CDR3 DNA reads TGTGCCAGCAGTCTAGCGGGAGCGGAGACCCGGTACTTC. Protein sequence: CASSLAGAETRYF.

The chain carries TRBV4-2 and TRBJ2-7; tentatively, D is TRBD1 (6 bases). V was cut by 5 bases and J by 5 bases, with 22 bases left in between. Germline V CDR1 and CDR2: LGHNA, YNFKEQ. The CDR3 sequence is 16 residues long. CDR3 in amino acids: CASSNGDGTPVDEQYF. DNA for the CDR3: TGTGCCAGCAGCAACGGGGACGGGACACCCGTCGACGAGCAGTACTTC.

This clonotype was counted a single time. This rearrangement joins TRBV19 to TRBJ2-1; a weak D match, TRBD2 (5 bases). Germline-derived CDR1 and CDR2 are LNHDA and SQIVND (reference sequence). Between the trimmed V and J ends, which lost 4 bases and 5 bases, there was a span of 12 bases. The CDR3 runs 14 residues. The CDR3 DNA reads as TGTGCCAGTAGTAGCTGGACTTTTGACAATGAGCAGTTCTTC. It codes for CASSSWTFDNEQFF.

V and J are TRBV4-2 and TRBJ2-7; 10 bases line up with TRBD2. Germline V gene data show CDR1 as LGHNA and CDR2 as YNFKEQ. The V and J ends lost 3 bases and 4 bases, in that order; junction bases with no gene match: 6. CDR3 length: 15 residues. CDR3 nucleotide sequence: TGTGCCAGCAGCCACTTCGGGACTAGCGATTACGAGCAGTACTTC. Translated: CASSHFGTSDYEQYF.

This chain uses TRBV6-2 or TRBV6-3 with TRBJ2-1; D might be TRBD2 (6 bases). With 8 bases removed from V and 5 bases from J, the gap between germline ends came to 16 bases. The CDR3 length is 14 residues. In germline, CDR1 is MNHEY, CDR2 SVGEGT. Here the CDR3 DNA reads TGTGCCAGCCGGGAGCGAGAGGTGGACAATGAGCAGTTCTTC. Protein: CASREREVDNEQFF.

This clonotype showed up just a few times. For the CDR3, the DNA is TGCAGTGGGGGCAGGTCAGATACGCAGTATTTT. This translates into CSGGRSDTQYF. V usage is TRBV20-1 and J usage is TRBJ2-3, with a possible D match to TRBD1 (5 bases). Per germline, CDR1 DFQATT and CDR2 SNEGSKA (reference sequence). The CDR3 is made up of 11 amino acids. V lost 7 bases, J lost 4 bases, and 9 bases lay in between.

Many counts were recorded for this clonotype. The chain recombines TRBV6-1 with TRBJ2-1, with 8 bases lining up with TRBD1. Per the germline V gene, CDR1 is MNHNS and CDR2 is SASEGT. V lost 5 bases and J lost 2; bases outside the gene matches: 2. CDR3 length: 14 amino acids. This chain's CDR3 is CASSTTGAYNEQFF. The CDR3 coding sequence is TGTGCCAGCAGTACGACAGGGGCCTACAATGAGCAGTTCTTC.

This clonotype has a handful of counts. The gene calls are TRBV24-1 and TRBJ2-7; D gene uncertain. From germline, CDR1 is KGHDR and CDR2 SFDVKD. CDR3 size: 11 residues. V gave up 11 bases and J gave up 4 bases, with 11 bases separating them. The CDR3 protein is CAITPDYEQYF. The CDR3 nucleotides read TGTGCCATAACACCCGATTACGAGCAGTACTTC.

This clonotype has at least ten counts. The gene calls are TRBV27 and TRBJ2-1; D is unclear. Trimming cost V 3 bases and J 8 bases, with 5 bases left between them. CDR1 is MNHEY, CDR2 SMNVEV, per germline (reference sequence). The CDR3 consists of 11 residues. For the CDR3, the DNA is TGTGCCAGCAGTTTTAACTATGAGCAGTTCTTC. This codes for CASSFNYEQFF.